This TCR beta chain was found in a study of CD8+ T cells in alopecia areata. Study information: The study gave treated patients oral tofacitinib at 5 to 10 mg twice daily.

Details on this clone: The target antigen is unknown.

RNA extraction and reverse transcription yielded cDNA as sequencing template. Libraries were prepared by immunoSEQ multiplex PCR; TCRdb keeps only in-frame clonotypes and omits some of them. The repertoire consists of some 190,000 clones, with around three fifths occurring once and the leading ten covering approximately 1.4%. Treatment given: oral pan-JAK inhibitor, 5-10 mg twice daily. The germline V gene encodes CDR1 ENHRY and CDR2 SYGVKD. The CDR3 is 13 amino acids. V shed 10 bases and J shed 3 bases, with 12 bases lying between them. General study points: In scalp and blood, many expanded lesional clones persisted during tofacitinib. The treated group had a single nonresponder, limiting CD8+ expansion-response conclusions.

This clonotype originated in a human donor with alopecia areata. This chain links TRBV10-3 with TRBJ2-2; no definite D call. Here the sequenced sample was CD4+ T cells sorted from blood, taken around week 49, from a patient treated with tofacitinib. CDR3 residues: CATTEVDTGELFF. The CDR3 bases are TGTGCCACCACTGAAGTGGACACCGGGGAGCTGTTTTTT.